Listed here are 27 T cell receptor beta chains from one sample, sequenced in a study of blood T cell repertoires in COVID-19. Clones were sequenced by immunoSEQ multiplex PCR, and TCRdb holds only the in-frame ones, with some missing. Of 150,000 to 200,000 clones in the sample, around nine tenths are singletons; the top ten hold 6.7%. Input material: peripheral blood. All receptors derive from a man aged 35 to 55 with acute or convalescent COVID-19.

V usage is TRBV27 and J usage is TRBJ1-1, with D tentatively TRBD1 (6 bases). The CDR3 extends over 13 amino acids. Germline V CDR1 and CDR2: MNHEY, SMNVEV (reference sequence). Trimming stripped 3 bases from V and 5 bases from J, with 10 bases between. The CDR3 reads CASSFWQGTEAFF. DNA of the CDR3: TGTGCCAGCAGTTTTTGGCAGGGGACTGAAGCTTTCTTT.

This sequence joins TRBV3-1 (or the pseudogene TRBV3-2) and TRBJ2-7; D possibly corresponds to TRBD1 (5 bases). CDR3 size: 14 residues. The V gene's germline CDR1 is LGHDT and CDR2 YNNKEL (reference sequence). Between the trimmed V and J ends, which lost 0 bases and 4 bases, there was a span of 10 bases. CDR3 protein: CASSQEGVYYEQYF. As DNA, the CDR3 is TGTGCCAGCAGCCAAGAAGGGGTGTATTACGAGCAGTACTTC.

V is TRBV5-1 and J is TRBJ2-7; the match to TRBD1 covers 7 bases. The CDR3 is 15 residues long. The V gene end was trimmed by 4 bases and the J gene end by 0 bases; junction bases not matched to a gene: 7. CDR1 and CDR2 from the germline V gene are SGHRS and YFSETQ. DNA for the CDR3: TGCGCCAGCAGCCTGTCGACAGGGAGCTCCTACGAGCAGTACTTC. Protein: CASSLSTGSSYEQYF.

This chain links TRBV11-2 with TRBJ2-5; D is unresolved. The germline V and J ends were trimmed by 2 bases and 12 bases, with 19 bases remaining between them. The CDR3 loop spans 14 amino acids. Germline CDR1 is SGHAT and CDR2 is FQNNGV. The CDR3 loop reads CASSLPSPAAPKYF. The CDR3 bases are TGTGCCAGCAGCTTACCCTCCCCGGCGGCCCCCAAGTACTTC.

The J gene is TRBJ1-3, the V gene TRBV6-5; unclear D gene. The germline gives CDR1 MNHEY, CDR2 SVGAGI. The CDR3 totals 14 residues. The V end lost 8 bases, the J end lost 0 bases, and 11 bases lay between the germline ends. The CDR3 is CASGLGSSGNTIYF. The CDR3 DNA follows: TGTGCCAGCGGCTTGGGGAGCTCTGGAAACACCATATATTTT.

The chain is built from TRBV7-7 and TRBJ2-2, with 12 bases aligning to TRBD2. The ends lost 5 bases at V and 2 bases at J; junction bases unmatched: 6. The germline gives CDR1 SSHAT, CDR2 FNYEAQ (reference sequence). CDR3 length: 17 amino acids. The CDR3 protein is CASSVGLAGFNTGELFF. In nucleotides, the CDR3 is TGTGCCAGCAGCGTGGGACTAGCGGGTTTTAACACCGGGGAGCTGTTTTTT.

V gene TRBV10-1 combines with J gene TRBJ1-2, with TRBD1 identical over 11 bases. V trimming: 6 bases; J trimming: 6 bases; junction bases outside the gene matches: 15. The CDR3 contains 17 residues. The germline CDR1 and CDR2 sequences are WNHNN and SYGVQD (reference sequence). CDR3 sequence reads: CASSLRGGDRGSDGYTF. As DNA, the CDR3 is TGCGCCAGCAGCCTTAGAGGGGGGGACAGGGGGTCCGATGGCTACACCTTC.

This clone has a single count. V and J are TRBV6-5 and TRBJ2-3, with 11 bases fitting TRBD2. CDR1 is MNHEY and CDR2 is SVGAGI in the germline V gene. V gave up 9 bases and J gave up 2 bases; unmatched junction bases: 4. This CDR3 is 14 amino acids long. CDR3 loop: CASRTSGPTDTQYF. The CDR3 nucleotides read TGTGCCAGTCGGACTAGCGGGCCCACAGATACGCAGTATTTT.

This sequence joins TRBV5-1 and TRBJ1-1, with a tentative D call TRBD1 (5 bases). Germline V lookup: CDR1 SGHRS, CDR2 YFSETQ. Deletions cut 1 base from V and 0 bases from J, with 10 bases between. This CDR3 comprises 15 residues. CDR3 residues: CASSLQAGLNTEAFF. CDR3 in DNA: TGCGCCAGCAGCTTGCAAGCAGGGTTGAACACTGAAGCTTTCTTT. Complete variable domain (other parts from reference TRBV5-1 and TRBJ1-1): KAGVTQTPRYLIKTRGQQVTLSCSPISGHRSVSWYQQTPGQGLQFLFEYFSETQRNKGNFPGRFSGRQFSNSRSEMNVSTLELGDSALYLCASSLQAGLNTEAFFGQGTRLTVV.

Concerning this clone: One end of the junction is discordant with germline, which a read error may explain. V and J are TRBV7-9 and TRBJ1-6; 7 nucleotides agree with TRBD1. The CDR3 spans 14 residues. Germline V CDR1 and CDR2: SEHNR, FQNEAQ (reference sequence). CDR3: CASSKTGMYSPLHF. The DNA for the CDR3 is TGTGCCAGCAGCAAGACAGGGATGTATTCGCCCCTCCACTTT.

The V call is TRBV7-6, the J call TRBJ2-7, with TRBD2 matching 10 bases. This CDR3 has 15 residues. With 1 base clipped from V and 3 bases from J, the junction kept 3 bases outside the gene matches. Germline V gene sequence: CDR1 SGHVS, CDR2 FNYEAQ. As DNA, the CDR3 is TGTGCCAGCAGCTTAGTAGCGGGGGGTTTCTACGAGCAGTACTTC. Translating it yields CASSLVAGGFYEQYF.

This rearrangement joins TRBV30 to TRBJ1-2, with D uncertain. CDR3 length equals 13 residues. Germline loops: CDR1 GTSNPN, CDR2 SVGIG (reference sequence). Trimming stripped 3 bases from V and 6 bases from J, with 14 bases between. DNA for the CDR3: TGTGCCTGGAGGGGAGGGATAGGGAATGGCTACACCTTC. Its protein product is CAWRGGIGNGYTF.

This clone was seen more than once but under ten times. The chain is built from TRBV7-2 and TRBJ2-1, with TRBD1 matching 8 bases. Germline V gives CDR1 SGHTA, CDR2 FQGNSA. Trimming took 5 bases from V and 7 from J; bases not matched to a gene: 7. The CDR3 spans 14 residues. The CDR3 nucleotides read TGTGCCAGCAGCCCCCAGGGGGCGATGAATGAGCAGTTCTTC. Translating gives CASSPQGAMNEQFF.

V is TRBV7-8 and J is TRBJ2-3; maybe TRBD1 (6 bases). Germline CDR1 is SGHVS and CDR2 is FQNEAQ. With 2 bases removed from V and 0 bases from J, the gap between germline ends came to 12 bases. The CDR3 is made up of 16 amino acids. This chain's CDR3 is CASSLSRGKSTDTQYF. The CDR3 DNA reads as TGTGCCAGCAGCTTAAGTAGGGGGAAGAGCACAGATACGCAGTATTTT.

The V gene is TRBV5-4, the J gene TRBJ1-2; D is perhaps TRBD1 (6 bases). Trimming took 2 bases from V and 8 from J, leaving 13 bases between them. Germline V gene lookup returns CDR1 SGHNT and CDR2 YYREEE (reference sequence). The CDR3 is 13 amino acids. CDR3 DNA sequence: TGTGCCAGCAGCTTTAAAGGGGGTCTGGGCTACACCTTC. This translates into CASSFKGGLGYTF.

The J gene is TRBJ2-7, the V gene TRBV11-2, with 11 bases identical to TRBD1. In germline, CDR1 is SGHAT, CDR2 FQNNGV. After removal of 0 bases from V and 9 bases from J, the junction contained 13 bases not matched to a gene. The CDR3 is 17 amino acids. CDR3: CASSLDRVVGQGAGQYF. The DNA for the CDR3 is TGTGCCAGCAGCTTAGATCGGGTAGTTGGACAGGGGGCAGGGCAGTACTTC.

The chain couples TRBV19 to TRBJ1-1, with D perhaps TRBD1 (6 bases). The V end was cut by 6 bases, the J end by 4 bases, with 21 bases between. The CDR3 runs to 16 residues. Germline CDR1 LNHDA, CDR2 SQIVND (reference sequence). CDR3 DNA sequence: TGTGCCAGTAGAGGGGCCAGGGGCAGTTCGGGCACTGAAGCTTTCTTT. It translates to CASRGARGSSGTEAFF.

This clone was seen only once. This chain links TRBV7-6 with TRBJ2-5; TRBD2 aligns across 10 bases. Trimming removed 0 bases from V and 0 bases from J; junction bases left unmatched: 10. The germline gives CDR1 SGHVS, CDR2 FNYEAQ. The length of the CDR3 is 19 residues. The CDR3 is CASSLARTSGALYQETQYF. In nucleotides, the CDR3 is TGTGCCAGCAGCTTAGCCCGAACTAGCGGGGCTCTTTACCAAGAGACCCAGTACTTC.

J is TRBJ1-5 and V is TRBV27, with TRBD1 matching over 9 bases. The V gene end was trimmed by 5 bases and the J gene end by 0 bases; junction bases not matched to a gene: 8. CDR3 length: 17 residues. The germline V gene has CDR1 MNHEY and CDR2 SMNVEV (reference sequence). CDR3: CASSPGTGQSSNQPQHF. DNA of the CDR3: TGTGCCAGCAGTCCCGGGACAGGGCAGAGTAGCAATCAGCCCCAGCATTTT.

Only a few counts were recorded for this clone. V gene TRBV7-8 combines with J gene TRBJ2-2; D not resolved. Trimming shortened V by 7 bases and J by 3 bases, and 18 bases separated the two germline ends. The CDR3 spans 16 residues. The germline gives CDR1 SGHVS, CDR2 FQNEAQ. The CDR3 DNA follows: TGTGCCAGCACCCCTTCCCGGAGCAGCTACACCGGGGAGCTGTTTTTT. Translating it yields CASTPSRSSYTGELFF.

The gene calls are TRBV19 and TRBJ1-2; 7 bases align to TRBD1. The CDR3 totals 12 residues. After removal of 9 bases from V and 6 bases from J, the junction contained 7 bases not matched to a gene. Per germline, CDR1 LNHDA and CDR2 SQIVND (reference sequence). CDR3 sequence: CASATGRNGYTF. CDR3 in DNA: TGTGCCAGCGCGACAGGGAGAAATGGCTACACCTTC.

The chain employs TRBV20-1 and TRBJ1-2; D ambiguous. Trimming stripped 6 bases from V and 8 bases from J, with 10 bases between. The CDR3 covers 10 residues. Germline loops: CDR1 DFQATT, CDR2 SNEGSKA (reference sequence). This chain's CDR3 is CSASPGGYTF. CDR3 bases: TGCAGTGCGAGCCCGGGAGGCTACACCTTC.

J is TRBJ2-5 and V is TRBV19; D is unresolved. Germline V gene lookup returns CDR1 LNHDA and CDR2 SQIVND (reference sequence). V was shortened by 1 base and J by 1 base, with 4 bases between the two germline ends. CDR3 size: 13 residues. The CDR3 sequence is CASSIVSQETQYF. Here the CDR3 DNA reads TGTGCCAGTAGTATAGTTAGCCAAGAGACCCAGTACTTC.

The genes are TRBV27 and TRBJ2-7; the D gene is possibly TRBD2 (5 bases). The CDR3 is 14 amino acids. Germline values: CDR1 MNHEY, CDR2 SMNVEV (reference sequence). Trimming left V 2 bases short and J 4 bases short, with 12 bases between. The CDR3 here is CASSLRTDSYEQYF. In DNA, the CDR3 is TGTGCCAGCAGTTTACGGACGGACTCTTACGAGCAGTACTTC.

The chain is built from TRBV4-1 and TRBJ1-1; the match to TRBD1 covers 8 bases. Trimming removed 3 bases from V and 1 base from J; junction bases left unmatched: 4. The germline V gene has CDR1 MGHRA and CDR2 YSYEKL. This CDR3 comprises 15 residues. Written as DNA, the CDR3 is TGCGCCAGCAGCCAGGCAGGGGGCGGGAACACTGAAGCTTTCTTT. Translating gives CASSQAGGGNTEAFF.

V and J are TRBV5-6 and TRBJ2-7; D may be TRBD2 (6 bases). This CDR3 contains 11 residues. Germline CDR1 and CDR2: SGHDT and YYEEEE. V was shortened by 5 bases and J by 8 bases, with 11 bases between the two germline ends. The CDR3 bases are TGTGCCAGCAGGGGGGGTGGCAAGCAGTACTTC. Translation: CASRGGGKQYF.

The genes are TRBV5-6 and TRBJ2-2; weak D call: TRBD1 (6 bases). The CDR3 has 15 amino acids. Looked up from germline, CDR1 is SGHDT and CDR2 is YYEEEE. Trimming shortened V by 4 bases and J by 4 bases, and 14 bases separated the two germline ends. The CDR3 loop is CASSPGTLGTGELFF. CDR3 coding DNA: TGTGCCAGCAGCCCCGGGACATTGGGCACCGGGGAGCTGTTTTTT.